A selection of T cell receptor beta chains follows, all from one sample in a study of T cell responses to AZD1222 COVID-19 vaccine. The assay was immunoSEQ multiplex PCR, and TCRdb's table has in-frame clones only and misses some. There are around 220,000 clones in the sample; roughly 94% occur only once, and about 1.5% lies in the top ten. Specimen: peripheral blood, collected 28 days after the second dose of the MenACWY control vaccine. These TCRs come from an adult who received the MenACWY meningococcal vaccine as a control. CDR3s include the opening cysteine and the closing phenylalanine or tryptophan. D genes are given only for firm matches. The size of a clone is reported for some rows only, either as once, few or many, or as a class for expanded clones.

>TRBJ1-5|NA|NA|TRBV6-1
TGTGCCAGCAGTGAGGACAGCTTAGGGCCCCAGCATTTT
CASSEDSLGPQHF
>TRBJ2-3|NA|TRBD2|TRBV14
TGTGCCAGCAGCCAAACCGGGACTAGCGGGGCCGTCACAGATACGCAGTATTTT
CASSQTGTSGAVTDTQYF
>TRBJ1-1|NA|NA|TRBV5-8
TGTGCCAGCAGCTTGGGCCAGGACATACTGGGAGCTTTCTTT
CASSLGQDILGAFF
>TRBJ2-5|NA|TRBD2|TRBV28
TGTGCCAGCAGTCTGGTGGCGGGAGGGCCAGGAGAGACCCAGTACTTC
CASSLVAGGPGETQYF
>TRBJ2-6|NA|NA|TRBV28
TGTGCCAGCAGTCTTTACACGACAGGAGCCTCTGGGGCCAACGTCCTGACTTTC
CASSLYTTGASGANVLTF
>TRBJ2-3|NA|NA|TRBV6-1
TGTGCCAGCAGTGAAGTGGCAGGGGGGACAGATACGCAGTATTTT
CASSEVAGGTDTQYF
>TRBJ2-7|NA|NA|TRBV27
TGTGCCAGCAGTTCCCGGGACGGGTCCTACGAGCAGTACTTC
CASSSRDGSYEQYF
>TRBJ2-1|NA|NA|TRBV28
TGTGCCAGCAGCTTTTCGTCCAATGAGCAGTTCTTC
CASSFSSNEQFF
>TRBJ2-1|NA|TRBD2|TRBV5-1
TGCGCCAGCAGCTGGGGGCTAGCGGGAGGGTACAATGAGCAGTTCTTC
CASSWGLAGGYNEQFF
>TRBJ2-4|NA|NA|TRBV6-5
TGTGCCAGCCGCCGACGGTTACAGTACTTC
CASRRRLQYF
>TRBJ2-7|NA|TRBD2|TRBV5-1
TGCGCCAGCAGCTCATTAGCGGGAGGGGCTTACGAGCAGTACTTC
CASSSLAGGAYEQYF
>TRBJ1-5|NA|NA|TRBV28
TGTGCCAGCACCCGGGGGGGTCAGCCCCAGCATTTT
CASTRGGQPQHF
>TRBJ1-2|once|NA|TRBV7-2
TGTGCCAGCAGCCCAACGGGACGGGAAAACTATGGCTACACCTTC
CASSPTGRENYGYTF
>TRBJ1-3|NA|TRBD1|TRBV27
TGTGCCAGCAGTTTGGACAGGGGTAATGGAAACACCATATATTTT
CASSLDRGNGNTIYF
>TRBJ1-1|NA|NA|TRBV29-1
TGCAGCGTTCCGGGAGGCCTGAACACTGAAGCTTTCTTT
CSVPGGLNTEAFF
>TRBJ2-5|NA|TRBD2|TRBV13
TGTGCCAGCAGCCAAATAGCGGGAGTTAGTAGGGAGACCCAGTACTTC
CASSQIAGVSRETQYF
>TRBJ2-2|once|TRBD1|TRBV9
TGTGCCAGCAGCGCTAGGACAGGGCCCACCGGGGAGCTGTTTTTT
CASSARTGPTGELFF
>TRBJ1-2|NA|TRBD1|TRBV4-3
TGCGCCAGCAGCCAAGAGATTGGGCGGACAGGGCAAGGCTACACCTTC
CASSQEIGRTGQGYTF
>TRBJ2-1|once|NA|TRBV6-2/TRBV6-3
TGTGCCAGCAGCTATCGGCTTCAGGGTCTACTCGGCGGAGATGAGCAGTTCTTC
CASSYRLQGLLGGDEQFF
>TRBJ2-1|NA|NA|TRBV12-3/TRBV12-4
TGTGCCAGCAGTTTTGGGTCAGGGGAGCAGTTCTTC
CASSFGSGEQFF
>TRBJ1-4|NA|NA|TRBV15
TGTGCCACCAGCTCGCCTGCAGGGATGAATGAAAAACTGTTTTTT
CATSSPAGMNEKLFF
>TRBJ1-1|NA|NA|TRBV19
TGTGCCAGTAGTTCGACGGGGGGGAGGTCGTCTGAAGCTTTCTTT
CASSSTGGRSSEAFF
>TRBJ1-2|NA|NA|TRBV7-9
TGTGCCAGCAGCTTATTCGGGGAACGAGGCTACACCTTC
CASSLFGERGYTF
>TRBJ1-1|NA|NA|TRBV15
TGTGCCACCAGCAGAGATCAGGCAGGGGTCCTGAACACTGAAGCTTTCTTT
CATSRDQAGVLNTEAFF
>TRBJ2-2|NA|TRBD1|TRBV10-3
TGTGCCATCAGGGGTACAGGGGTTGCCGGGGAGCTGTTTTTT
CAIRGTGVAGELFF
>TRBJ2-2|NA|TRBD1|TRBV10-3
TGTGCCATCAGTGAGCCAATGACAGGGACCAACACCGGGGAGCTGTTTTTT
CAISEPMTGTNTGELFF
>TRBJ1-5|NA|NA|TRBV28
TGTGCCAGCAGTTTACGACAGATCAATCAGCCCCAGCATTTT
CASSLRQINQPQHF
>TRBJ1-2|NA|NA|TRBV30
TGTGCCTGGAGTGTTTCGGGCTATGGCTACACCTTC
CAWSVSGYGYTF
>TRBJ2-3|NA|NA|TRBV19
TGTGCCAGTACCAACACAGATACGCAGTATTTT
CASTNTDTQYF
>TRBJ2-5|NA|TRBD2|TRBV2
TGTGCCAGTGGGACTAGCTCAGGGACCCAGTACTTC
CASGTSSGTQYF
>TRBJ2-1|NA|TRBD1|TRBV24-1
TGTGCCACCAGTGATACCGGGACAGGGAGTTGGCATGAGCAGTTCTTC
CATSDTGTGSWHEQFF
>TRBJ1-2|NA|TRBD1|TRBV28
TGTGCCAGCAGTATCCCCTCACAGGGGACCTATGGCTACACCTTC
CASSIPSQGTYGYTF
>TRBJ1-1|NA|TRBD1|TRBV15
TGTGCCACCAGCAGAGATTTAACAGGGGGCCCAGCTTTCTTT
CATSRDLTGGPAFF
>TRBJ2-2|once|TRBD1|TRBV30
TGTGCCTGGAGTCAGGGGGCCGGGGAGCTGTTTTTT
CAWSQGAGELFF
>TRBJ1-6|NA|NA|TRBV5-1
TGCGCCAGCAGCTTGGAAGGCGCGGGTCCCTCACCCCTCCACTTT
CASSLEGAGPSPLHF
>TRBJ1-3|NA|NA|TRBV13
TGTGCCAGCAGCTTATCAGCCAGGCAGGGTTGGAACACCATATATTTT
CASSLSARQGWNTIYF
>TRBJ2-1|NA|NA|TRBV3-1/TRBV3-2
TGTGCCAGCAGCCACCGGCCGGGACCAGATGACAATGAGCAGTTCTTC
CASSHRPGPDDNEQFF
>TRBJ1-5|NA|TRBD1|TRBV28
TGTGCCAGCAGCCGTACAGGGGTGGGGCAGCCCCAGCATTTT
CASSRTGVGQPQHF
>TRBJ2-1|NA|NA|TRBV19
TGTGCCAGTAGTTTGACAGCGATCTCCTACAATGAGCAGTTCTTC
CASSLTAISYNEQFF
>TRBJ1-6|NA|NA|TRBV6-2/TRBV6-3
TGTGCCAGCAGTTCCCCTTCGACAGGATCCTCACCCCTCCACTTT
CASSSPSTGSSPLHF
>TRBJ1-2|NA|NA|TRBV7-9
TGTGCCAGCAGCTATCTGGTAGGGGCAAACTATGGCTACACCTTC
CASSYLVGANYGYTF
>TRBJ2-3|NA|NA|TRBV13
TGTGCCAGCGGTTCTTGGACAGCTAGCACAGATACGCAGTATTTT
CASGSWTASTDTQYF
>TRBJ2-1|NA|NA|TRBV30
TGTGCCTGGAGACCCCACGCGAGCCGGGAGCAGTTCTTC
CAWRPHASREQFF
>TRBJ1-1|NA|NA|TRBV30
TGTGCCCTCCACCACAGCGGCATCGTAGAAGCTTTCTTT
CALHHSGIVEAFF
>TRBJ1-2|NA|NA|TRBV3-1/TRBV3-2
TGTGCCAGCAGCCAAGATCTCTTGGTGGGCCGGGGTGGCTACACCTTC
CASSQDLLVGRGGYTF
>TRBJ1-1|NA|NA|TRBV15
TGTGCCACCAGCAGAGAACAGGCGGGGAACACTGAAGCTTTCTTT
CATSREQAGNTEAFF
>TRBJ2-1|NA|NA|TRBV7-2
TGTGCCAGCAGCTTAGGACCCGGACTACCCACTTCCTACAATGAGCAGTTCTTC
CASSLGPGLPTSYNEQFF
>TRBJ1-2|once|NA|TRBV3-1/TRBV3-2
TGTGCCAGCTCGCCGAGGAGGACTTCATATGGCTACACCTTC
CASSPRRTSYGYTF
>TRBJ1-5|NA|NA|TRBV30
TGTGCCTGGAGTGTGGGTGCGGACAATCAGCCCCAGCATTTT
CAWSVGADNQPQHF
>TRBJ2-7|NA|TRBD1|TRBV28
TGTGCCAGCAGTGTCCTCCGGGACAGTTCCGAGCAGTACTTC
CASSVLRDSSEQYF
>TRBJ1-1|NA|NA|TRBV12-3/TRBV12-4
TGTGCCAGCAGCCCCCGGAACACTGAAGCTTTCTTT
CASSPRNTEAFF
>TRBJ2-7|NA|TRBD2|TRBV18
TGTGCCAGCTCACCTACCGGGACTAGAACCGGCTACGAGCAGTACTTC
CASSPTGTRTGYEQYF
>TRBJ2-7|NA|NA|TRBV6-4
TGTGCCAGCAGTCTGGACCCGACCTACGAGCAGTACTTC
CASSLDPTYEQYF
>TRBJ2-2|NA|NA|TRBV5-1
TGCGCCAGCAGCTTGGACGGCCCGAACACCGGGGAGCTGTTTTTT
CASSLDGPNTGELFF